The source of this T cell receptor (beta chain) is a study of T cells in localized non-small cell lung cancer. A note on this clone: Antigen: not known.

Measured with immunoSEQ multiplex PCR; TCRdb has only the in-frame clones, and not every one. The sample shows about 1,200 clones, about 39% of them seen only once. Study observations and caveats: Tumor showed lower T cell clonality than uninvolved adjacent lung, where it was highest. Longer overall survival was associated with a higher density of T cells in the blood.

Germline assignment: CDR1 MDHEN and CDR2 SYDVKM. The CDR3 sequence is 12 residues long. Trimming removed 3 bases at V and 8 bases at J, with 11 bases between. The source material was lung tumor tissue, sampled before any cancer treatment. V usage is TRBV28 and J usage is TRBJ2-7; D may be TRBD1 or TRBD2 (5 bases each). This receptor was taken from a male donor aged 60 or over with stage II squamous cell lung carcinoma. CDR3 DNA: TGTGCCAGCAGTTTCCTCCGGGACCAGCAGTACTTC. This gives the protein CASSFLRDQQYF.